This is a list of T cell receptor beta chains from one sample in a study of blood T cell repertoires in COVID-19. Profiled with immunoSEQ multiplex PCR; TCRdb holds only in-frame clones, not every one. The data contain about 100,000 clones, about 91% of them singletons. What was sequenced was peripheral blood. The receptors originated from a human donor in a cohort sampled during active COVID-19. Each CDR3 is given without its conserved first and last residue. Each record gives: V gene, clone size, CDR3 protein. Part of the rows lack a size; the others show once, few, many or a class for expanded clones.

TRBV14	.	ASRQQTGGGTEAF
TRBV7-9	.	ASSSTSGGTDTQY
TRBV27	.	ASSRLAGVGGTQY
TRBV7-9	.	ASSSGRGGYGYT
TRBV25-1	.	AKSPQQGESYEQY
TRBV27	.	ASSSLGQTNEQF
TRBV19	.	ASRGGSEADEQF
TRBV7-2	medium-sized	ASSPSGNRRETQY
TRBV30	few	AWRKTGATEAF
TRBV6-1	.	ASSEVAGTNEKLF
TRBV28	.	ASSYRDRVNQPQH
TRBV28	.	ASSLPHPLAGGPSYEQY
TRBV28	.	ASLLRSAKFETQY
TRBV4-3	.	ASSTGVIGTDTQY
TRBV11-2	.	ASSLYVTGYEQY
TRBV7-2	.	ASSRRVASQETQY
TRBV28	.	ASSFGWEVGQPQH
TRBV6-4	few	ASSPTAGASNEQF
TRBV5-4	.	ASRGGTSNTEAF
TRBV7-8	few	ASSLGDYETQY
TRBV19	.	ASSTRHTDSNQPQH
TRBV19	.	ASTRGEGDTGELF
TRBV7-2	.	ASSILDEQY
TRBV7-9	once	ASSLAANDGYT
TRBV7-2	.	ASSLKTGPTDTQY
TRBV12-3/TRBV12-4	.	ASSPSYEQY
TRBV11-3	.	ASSLDSLRHSAKANEKLF
TRBV3-1/TRBV3-2	.	ASRAKGTGGGEQF
TRBV6-2/TRBV6-3	.	ASSSTGGAREQY
TRBV5-5	.	ASSLMGGDSNQPQH
TRBV9	.	ASSEGLAGAAEQY
TRBV28	.	ASSPEKHYGYT
TRBV30	.	AWSVPGTGAYLNTEAF
TRBV14	.	ASSQVERRGRDTQY
TRBV6-5	.	ASNRGRDRAGELF
TRBV5-6	.	ASSLANLWGYT
TRBV10-3	.	AIRNPGGQSYEQY
TRBV24-1	few	ATSDGQGAGFYGYT